This T cell receptor beta chain came from a study of identifying expanded T cells in peripheral blood. Study conclusions and caveats: Differentially abundant clones: about 1.1 between replicates, 15 to 17 at roughly 15 days, approximately 18 at four. Roughly two-week clone count variance significantly increased as total template count grew.

To note about this clone: No antigen is known for it.

Healthy donors had no documented immune events, such as infections, while sampled. Produced via immunoSEQ multiplex PCR; TCRdb's table is partial and in-frame only. The data show some 77,000 clones, around 89% seen once. The CDR3 length is 15 residues. The junction had 7 bases not matched to a gene; V was cut back by 4 bases and J by 5 bases. Germline loops: CDR1 SGHTA, CDR2 FQGNSA. Sequencing was carried out using blood. The clonotype originates from a person aged 18 to 75 in good health. This rearrangement joins TRBV7-2 to TRBJ2-3, with 9 positions matching TRBD1. The CDR3 is CASSWSGQGRDTQYF. The DNA of the CDR3 is TGTGCCAGCAGCTGGAGTGGACAGGGGAGAGATACGCAGTATTTT.